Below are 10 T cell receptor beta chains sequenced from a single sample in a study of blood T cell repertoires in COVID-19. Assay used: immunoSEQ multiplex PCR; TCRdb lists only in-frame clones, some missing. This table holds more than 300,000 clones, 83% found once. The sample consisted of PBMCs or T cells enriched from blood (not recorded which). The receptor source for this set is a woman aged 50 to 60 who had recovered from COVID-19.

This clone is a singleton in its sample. This chain's CDR3 is CASSLAGTGSNQPQHF. The DNA of the CDR3 is TGCGCCAGCAGCTTGGCAGGGACAGGGAGCAATCAGCCCCAGCATTTT. The V gene is TRBV5-1, the J gene TRBJ1-5, with 9 bases that match TRBD1. V was clipped by 0 bases and J by 1 base; unmatched bases: 2. There are 16 residues in the CDR3. CDR1 SGHRS and CDR2 YFSETQ come from the germline V gene.

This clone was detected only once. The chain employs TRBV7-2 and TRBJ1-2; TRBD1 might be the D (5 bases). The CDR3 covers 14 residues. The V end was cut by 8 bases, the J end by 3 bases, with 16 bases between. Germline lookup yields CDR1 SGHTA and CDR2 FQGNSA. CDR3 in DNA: TGTGCCAGCTCGCGTGGGGGGACTGACTATGGCTACACCTTC. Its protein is CASSRGGTDYGYTF.

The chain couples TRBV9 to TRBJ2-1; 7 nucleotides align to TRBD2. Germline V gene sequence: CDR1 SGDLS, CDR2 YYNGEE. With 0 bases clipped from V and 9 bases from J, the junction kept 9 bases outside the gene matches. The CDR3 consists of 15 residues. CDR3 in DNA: TGTGCCAGCAGCGTAGAAGCGGGATATTGGGCTGAGCAGTTCTTC. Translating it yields CASSVEAGYWAEQFF.

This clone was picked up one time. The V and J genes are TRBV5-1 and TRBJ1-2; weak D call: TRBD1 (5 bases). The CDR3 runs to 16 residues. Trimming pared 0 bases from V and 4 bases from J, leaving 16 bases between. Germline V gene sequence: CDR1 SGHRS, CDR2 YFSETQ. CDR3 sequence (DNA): TGCGCCAGCAGCTTGGGTTCGACAGAGGCGATCTATGGCTACACCTTC. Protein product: CASSLGSTEAIYGYTF.

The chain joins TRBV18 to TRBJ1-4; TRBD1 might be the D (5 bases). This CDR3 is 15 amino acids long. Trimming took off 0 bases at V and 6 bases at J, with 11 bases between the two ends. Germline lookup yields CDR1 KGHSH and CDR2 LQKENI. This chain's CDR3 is CASSPPGEGYEKLFF. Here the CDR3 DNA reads TGTGCCAGCTCACCACCGGGGGAGGGCTATGAAAAACTGTTTTTT. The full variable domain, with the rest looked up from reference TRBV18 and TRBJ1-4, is NAGVMQNPRHLVRRRGQEARLRCSPMKGHSHVYWYRQLPEEGLKFMVYLQKENIIDESGMPKERFSAEFPKEGPSILRIQQVVRGDSAAYFCASSPPGEGYEKLFFGSGTQLSVL.

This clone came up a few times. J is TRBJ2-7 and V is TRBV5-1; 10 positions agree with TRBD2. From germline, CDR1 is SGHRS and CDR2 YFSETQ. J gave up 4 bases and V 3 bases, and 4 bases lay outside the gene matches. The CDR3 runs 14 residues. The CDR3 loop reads CASSWTSGAYEQYF. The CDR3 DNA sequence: TGCGCCAGCAGCTGGACTAGCGGAGCTTACGAGCAGTACTTC.

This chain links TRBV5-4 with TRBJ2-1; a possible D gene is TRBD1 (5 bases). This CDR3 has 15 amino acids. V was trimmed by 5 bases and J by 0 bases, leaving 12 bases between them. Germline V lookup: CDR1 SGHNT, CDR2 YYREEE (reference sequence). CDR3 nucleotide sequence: TGTGCCAGCAGAACGGACATTAGCTCCTACAATGAGCAGTTCTTC. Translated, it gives CASRTDISSYNEQFF.

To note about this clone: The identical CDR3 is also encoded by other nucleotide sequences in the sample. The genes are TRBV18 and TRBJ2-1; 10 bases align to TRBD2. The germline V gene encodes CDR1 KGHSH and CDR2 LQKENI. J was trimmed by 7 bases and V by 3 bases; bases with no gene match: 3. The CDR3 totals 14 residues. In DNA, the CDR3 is TGTGCCAGCTCACCCGGACTAGCGGAGAATGAGCAGTTCTTC. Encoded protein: CASSPGLAENEQFF.

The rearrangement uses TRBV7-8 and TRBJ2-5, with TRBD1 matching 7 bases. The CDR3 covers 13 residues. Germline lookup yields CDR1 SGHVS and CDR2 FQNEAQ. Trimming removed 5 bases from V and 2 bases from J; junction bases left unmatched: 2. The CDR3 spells CASSEQGQETQYF. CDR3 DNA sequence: TGTGCCAGCAGCGAACAGGGGCAAGAGACCCAGTACTTC.

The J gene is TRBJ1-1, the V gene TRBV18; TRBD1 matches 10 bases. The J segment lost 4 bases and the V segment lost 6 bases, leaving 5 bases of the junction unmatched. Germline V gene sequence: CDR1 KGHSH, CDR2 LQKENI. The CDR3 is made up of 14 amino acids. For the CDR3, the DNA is TGTGCCAGCTCCCAGACAGGGGGCCTCACTGAAGCTTTCTTT. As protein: CASSQTGGLTEAFF.